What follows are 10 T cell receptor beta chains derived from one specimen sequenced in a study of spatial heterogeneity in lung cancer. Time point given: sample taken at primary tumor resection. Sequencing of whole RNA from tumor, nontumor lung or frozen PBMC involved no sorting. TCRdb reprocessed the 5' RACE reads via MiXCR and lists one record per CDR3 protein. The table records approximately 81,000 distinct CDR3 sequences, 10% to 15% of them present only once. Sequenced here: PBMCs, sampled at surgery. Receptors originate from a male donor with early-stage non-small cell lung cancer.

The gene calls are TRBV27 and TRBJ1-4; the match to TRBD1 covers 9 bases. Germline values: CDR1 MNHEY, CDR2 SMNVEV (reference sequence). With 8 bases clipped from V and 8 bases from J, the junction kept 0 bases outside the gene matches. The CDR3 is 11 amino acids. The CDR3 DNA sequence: TGTGCCAGCGGACAGGGGGAAAAACTGTTTTTT. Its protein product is CASGQGEKLFF.

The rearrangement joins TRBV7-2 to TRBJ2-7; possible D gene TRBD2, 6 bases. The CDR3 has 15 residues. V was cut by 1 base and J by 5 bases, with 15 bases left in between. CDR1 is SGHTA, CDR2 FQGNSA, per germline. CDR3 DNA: TGTGCCAGCAGCTTAGGGGACTTGGGCCTCCACGAGCAGTACTTC. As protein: CASSLGDLGLHEQYF.

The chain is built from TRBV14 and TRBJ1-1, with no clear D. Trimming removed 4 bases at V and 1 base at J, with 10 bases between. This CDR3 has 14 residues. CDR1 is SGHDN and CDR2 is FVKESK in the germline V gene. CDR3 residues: CASSRSWRNTEAFF. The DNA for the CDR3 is TGTGCCAGCAGCCGCTCGTGGAGGAACACTGAAGCTTTCTTT.

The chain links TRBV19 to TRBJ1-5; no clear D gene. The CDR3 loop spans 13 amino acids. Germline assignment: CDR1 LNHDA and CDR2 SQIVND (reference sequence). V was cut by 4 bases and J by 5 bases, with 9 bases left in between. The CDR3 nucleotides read TGTGCCAGTAGTAACAGTCCTGATCAGCCCCAGCATTTT. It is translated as CASSNSPDQPQHF.

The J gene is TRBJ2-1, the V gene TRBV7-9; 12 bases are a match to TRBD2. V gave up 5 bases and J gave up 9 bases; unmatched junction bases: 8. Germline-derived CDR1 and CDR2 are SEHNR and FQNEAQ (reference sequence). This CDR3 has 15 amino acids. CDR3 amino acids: CASSAQLAGGLEQFF. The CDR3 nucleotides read TGTGCCAGCAGCGCACAACTAGCGGGAGGTCTTGAGCAGTTCTTC.

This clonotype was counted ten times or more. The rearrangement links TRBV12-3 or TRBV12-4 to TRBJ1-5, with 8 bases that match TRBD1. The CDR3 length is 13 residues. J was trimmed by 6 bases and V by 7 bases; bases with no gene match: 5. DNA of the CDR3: TGTGCCAGCAAGAACGGACAGGGTCAGCCCCAGCATTTT. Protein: CASKNGQGQPQHF.

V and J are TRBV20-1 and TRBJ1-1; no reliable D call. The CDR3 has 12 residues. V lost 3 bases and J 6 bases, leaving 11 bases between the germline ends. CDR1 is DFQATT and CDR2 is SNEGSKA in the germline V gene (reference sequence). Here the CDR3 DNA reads TGCAGTGCTAGTGGAAGGTCCCCTGAAGCTTTCTTT. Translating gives CSASGRSPEAFF.

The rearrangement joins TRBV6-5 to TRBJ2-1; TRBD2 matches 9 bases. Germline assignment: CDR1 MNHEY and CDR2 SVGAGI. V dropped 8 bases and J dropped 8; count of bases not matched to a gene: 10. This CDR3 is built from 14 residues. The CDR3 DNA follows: TGTGCCAGCGAACGGGTCGCGGGGGGGGATGAGCAGTTCTTC. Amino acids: CASERVAGGDEQFF.

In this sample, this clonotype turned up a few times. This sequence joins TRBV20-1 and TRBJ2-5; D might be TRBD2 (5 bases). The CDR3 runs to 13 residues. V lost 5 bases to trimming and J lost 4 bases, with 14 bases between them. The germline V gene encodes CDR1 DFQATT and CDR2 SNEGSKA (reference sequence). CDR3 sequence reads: CSAWGGGGETQYF. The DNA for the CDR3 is TGCAGTGCTTGGGGTGGCGGAGGAGAGACCCAGTACTTC.

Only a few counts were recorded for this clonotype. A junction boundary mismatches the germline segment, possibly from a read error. For the CDR3, the DNA is TGTGCCAGTAGGGATCAGCAAGCGAATTCACCCCTCCACTTT. It translates to CASRDQQANSPLHF. The chain links TRBV5-1 to TRBJ1-6; unclear D gene. The CDR3 consists of 14 residues. Germline V CDR1 and CDR2: SGHRS, YFSETQ.